These T cell receptor beta chains were read from a single sample in a study of blood T cell repertoires in COVID-19. Produced via immunoSEQ multiplex PCR; TCRdb's table is partial and in-frame only. This sample carries fewer than 500,000 clones, 70% to 90% of them seen once, and the ten largest clones take 1.4%. The sequencing sample was made of peripheral blood. The receptors originated from a woman between 25 and 40 years old with active or convalescent COVID-19. The CDR3 runs from the conserved cysteine through the conserved F or W. The D gene is left open where the match is weak. For some rows the clone size is stated as once, few or many, or as a class when expanded; others skip it.

j_call d_call v_call clone_size cdr3_nt cdr3_aa
TRBJ1-2 - TRBV19 - TGTGCCAGTAGTATAACGGGGTCGGCGAACTATGGCTACACCTTC CASSITGSANYGYTF
TRBJ2-1 - TRBV11-3 - TGTGCCAGCAGCTCCCAGGACAGTTACAATGAGCAGTTCTTC CASSSQDSYNEQFF
TRBJ1-2 TRBD1 TRBV5-4 - TGTGCCAGCAGCTTGTCAGGGGGGCAAAACTATGGCTACACCTTC CASSLSGGQNYGYTF
TRBJ1-2 TRBD1 TRBV3-1/TRBV3-2 - TGTGCCAGCAGCCACAGGGGGCTATATGGCTACACCTTC CASSHRGLYGYTF
TRBJ1-6 - TRBV7-9 - TGTGCCAGCAGCTTAGTTGTCGGGAGGGGTGATTCACCCCTCCACTTT CASSLVVGRGDSPLHF
TRBJ1-1 - TRBV27 - TGTGCCAGCAGTTTTGGGCAGATCTCTCGAGCTTTCTTT CASSFGQISRAFF
TRBJ2-1 - TRBV19 - TGTGCCAGTAGAAGGTCAGTAGGGGTTCAGGAGCAGTTCTTC CASRRSVGVQEQFF
TRBJ2-3 TRBD2 TRBV6-1 - TGTGCCAGCAGTGAAGTTGGCGGGAGCGCAGATACGCAGTATTTT CASSEVGGSADTQYF
TRBJ2-7 - TRBV2 - TGTGCCACCCGGGAGTCCTACGAGCAGTACTTC CATRESYEQYF
TRBJ2-1 - TRBV5-4 - TGTGCCAGCAGCTTGGATTATTCCTACAATGAGCAGTTCTTC CASSLDYSYNEQFF
TRBJ1-2 TRBD1 TRBV6-5 - TGTGCCAGCAGTTCCCCGGGACAGACAAACTATGGCTACACCTTC CASSSPGQTNYGYTF
TRBJ1-1 - TRBV7-2 - TGTGCCAGCAGCTATACACGTGGGCAGGGGAACACTGAAGCTTTCTTT CASSYTRGQGNTEAFF
TRBJ1-1 - TRBV27 few TGTGCCAGCAGTTCACGCGGCAGGGCCACTGAAGCTTTCTTT CASSSRGRATEAFF
TRBJ2-1 TRBD2 TRBV18 - TGTGCCAGCTCAGCTAGCGGGGTCCGCAATGAGCAGTTCTTC CASSASGVRNEQFF
TRBJ1-6 TRBD1 TRBV5-1 - TGCGCCAGCAGCTTGGGACAGGGGAACGGTTCACCCCTCCACTTT CASSLGQGNGSPLHF
TRBJ1-2 - TRBV7-9 - TGTGCCAGCAGCTCCATCAACCAAAGACAGGAGCTCTATGGCTACACCTTC CASSSINQRQELYGYTF
TRBJ1-5 - TRBV30 - TGTGCCTGGAGTGTCCAGGCTGGGAGCAATCAGCCCCAGCATTTT CAWSVQAGSNQPQHF
TRBJ1-2 TRBD1 TRBV6-1 - TGTGCCAGCAGTGAGGTGGGACAGGGTGATGGCTACACCTTC CASSEVGQGDGYTF
TRBJ2-5 - TRBV9 - TGTGCCAGCAGCCGGGGTCGGGCACAAGAGACCCAGTACTTC CASSRGRAQETQYF
TRBJ2-6 - TRBV5-4 - TGTGCCAGCAGCCTCCGCACCCCGGGACTTTTCCCCTCTGGGGCCAACGTCCTGACTTTC CASSLRTPGLFPSGANVLTF
TRBJ1-5 - TRBV19 - TGTGCCAGTAGTGCGGGGACCGTCGTAAATCAGCCCCAGCATTTT CASSAGTVVNQPQHF
TRBJ1-4 - TRBV27 - TGTGCCAGCAGTTCATTTGGTAGTTTATTGGATGAAAAACTGTTTTTT CASSSFGSLLDEKLFF
TRBJ2-7 - TRBV6-1 - TGTGCCAGCAGTGAACTGGGGGGGGGCGCGGACGAGCAGTACTTC CASSELGGGADEQYF
TRBJ2-1 TRBD2 TRBV18 once TGTGCCAGCTCCCCTGTTGGGGGAGGGGCTACCAATGAGCAGTTCTTC CASSPVGGGATNEQFF
TRBJ2-7 TRBD1 TRBV27 - TGTGCCAGCAGTTTATCCGCGGACAGGGGAACACCCTACGAGCAGTACTTC CASSLSADRGTPYEQYF
TRBJ2-3 - TRBV24-1 - TGTGCCACCAGTGATATCGCCGGCAGGGCTAGCACAGATACGCAGTATTTT CATSDIAGRASTDTQYF